This T cell receptor (beta chain) was obtained from a study of blood T cell repertoires in COVID-19. The V gene lost 6 bases and the J gene lost 5 bases, with 13 bases spanning the gap. The CDR3 has 13 residues. CDR1 is MGHRA, CDR2 YSYEKL, per germline. Measured with immunoSEQ multiplex PCR; TCRdb has only the in-frame clones, and not every one. The table includes around 170,000 clones, roughly 90% detected once. This chain connects TRBV4-1 to TRBJ1-1; D ambiguous. The sample taken for sequencing was peripheral blood. The clonotype was recovered from a man aged 50 to 59 with acute or convalescent COVID-19. DNA of the CDR3: TGCGCCAGCAGTAAGGACCGCGGGACTGAAGCTTTCTTT. Translated, it gives CASSKDRGTEAFF.